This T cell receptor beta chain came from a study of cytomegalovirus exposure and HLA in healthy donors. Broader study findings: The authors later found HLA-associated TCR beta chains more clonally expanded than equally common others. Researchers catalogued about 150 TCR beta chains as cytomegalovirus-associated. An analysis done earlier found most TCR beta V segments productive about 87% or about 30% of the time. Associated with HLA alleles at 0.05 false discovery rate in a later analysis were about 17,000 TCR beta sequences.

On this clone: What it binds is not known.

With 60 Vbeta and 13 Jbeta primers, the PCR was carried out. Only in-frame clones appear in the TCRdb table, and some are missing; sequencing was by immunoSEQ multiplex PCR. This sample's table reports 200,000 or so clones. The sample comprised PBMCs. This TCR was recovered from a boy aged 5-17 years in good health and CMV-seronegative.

CDR3 sequence: CSVEGFPAGAQYQETQYF. For the CDR3, the DNA is TGCAGCGTTGAAGGCTTCCCAGCGGGGGCCCAGTACCAAGAGACCCAGTACTTC. V gene TRBV29-1 combines with J gene TRBJ2-5; TRBD2 matches at 8 bases. The trim removed 1 base at V and 0 bases at J, leaving 13 bases unmatched. The CDR3 has 18 amino acids. CDR1 is SQVTM, CDR2 ANQGSEA, per germline.